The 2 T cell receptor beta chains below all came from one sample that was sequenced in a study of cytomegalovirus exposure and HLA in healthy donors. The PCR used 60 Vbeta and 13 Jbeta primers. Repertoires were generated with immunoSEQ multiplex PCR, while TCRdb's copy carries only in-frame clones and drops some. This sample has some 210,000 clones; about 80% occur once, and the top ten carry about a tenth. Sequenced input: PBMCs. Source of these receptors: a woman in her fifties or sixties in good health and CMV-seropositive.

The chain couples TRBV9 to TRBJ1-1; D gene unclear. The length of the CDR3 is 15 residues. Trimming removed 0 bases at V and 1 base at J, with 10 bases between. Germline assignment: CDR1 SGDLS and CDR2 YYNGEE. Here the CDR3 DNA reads TGTGCCAGCAGCGTAGGCAGCGCCGGGAACACTGAAGCTTTCTTT. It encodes CASSVGSAGNTEAFF. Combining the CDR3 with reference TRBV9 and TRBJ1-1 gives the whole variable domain DSGVTQTPKHLITATGQRVTLRCSPRSGDLSVYWYQQSLDQGLQFLIQYYNGEERAKGNILERFSAQQFPDLHSELNLSSLELGDSALYFCASSVGSAGNTEAFFGQGTRLTVV.

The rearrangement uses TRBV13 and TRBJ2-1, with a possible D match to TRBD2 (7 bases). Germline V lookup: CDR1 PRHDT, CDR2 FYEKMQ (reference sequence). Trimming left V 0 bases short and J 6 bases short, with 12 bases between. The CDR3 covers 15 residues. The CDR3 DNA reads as TGTGCCAGCAGCTTAGGAGGGGGGGCAGCCAATGAGCAGTTCTTC. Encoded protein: CASSLGGGAANEQFF.